A selection of T cell receptor beta chains follows, all from one sample in a study of control samples from healthy donors and cancer patients. TCRdb's copy holds only in-frame clones and misses some; the assay was immunoSEQ multiplex PCR. Of some 150,000 clones listed, 85% to 95% are singletons. What was sequenced was blood. These receptors came from a man between 40 and 49 years old in good health. Both conserved end residues are trimmed from each CDR3. The order of the fields is V gene, J gene, CDR3 length, CDR3 protein.

v_call: TRBV2
j_call: TRBJ1-2
cdr3_length: 10
cdr3_aa: ASTQKGWGYT

v_call: TRBV5-1
j_call: TRBJ2-7
cdr3_length: 9
cdr3_aa: ASSGDSLEY

v_call: TRBV28
j_call: TRBJ1-4
cdr3_length: 12
cdr3_aa: ASSLSGVGRELF

v_call: TRBV24-1
j_call: TRBJ2-3
cdr3_length: 11
cdr3_aa: ATRFASTDTQY

v_call: TRBV9
j_call: TRBJ1-1
cdr3_length: 13
cdr3_aa: ASSVKQESNTEAF

v_call: TRBV6-2/TRBV6-3
j_call: TRBJ2-7
cdr3_length: 13
cdr3_aa: ASSDNSAGEHEQY

v_call: TRBV6-1
j_call: TRBJ1-5
cdr3_length: 14
cdr3_aa: ASSEPAENSNQPQH

v_call: TRBV29-1
j_call: TRBJ2-3
cdr3_length: 10
cdr3_aa: SVEVGADTQY

v_call: TRBV7-9
j_call: TRBJ2-5
cdr3_length: 12
cdr3_aa: ASSLVSARGTQY

v_call: TRBV30
j_call: TRBJ2-7
cdr3_length: 15
cdr3_aa: ACQLGKGAGGPNEQY

v_call: TRBV27
j_call: TRBJ2-6
cdr3_length: 13
cdr3_aa: ASSSEGLGANVLT

v_call: TRBV7-9
j_call: TRBJ1-1
cdr3_length: 10
cdr3_aa: ASSTGPQEAF

v_call: TRBV23-1
j_call: TRBJ1-6
cdr3_length: 10
cdr3_aa: ASSGRNSPLH

v_call: TRBV12-2
j_call: TRBJ1-2
cdr3_length: 16
cdr3_aa: ASRFHFSWHRVDYGYT

v_call: TRBV24-1
j_call: TRBJ1-6
cdr3_length: 11
cdr3_aa: ATSPGWGSPLH

v_call: TRBV4-1
j_call: TRBJ2-2
cdr3_length: 12
cdr3_aa: ASSQQEGPGELF

v_call: TRBV6-5
j_call: TRBJ2-7
cdr3_length: 12
cdr3_aa: ASREGAYSYEQY

v_call: TRBV6-5
j_call: TRBJ1-5
cdr3_length: 9
cdr3_aa: ASGVNQPQH

v_call: TRBV7-9
j_call: TRBJ2-7
cdr3_length: 12
cdr3_aa: ASSFGDGAYEQY

v_call: TRBV27
j_call: TRBJ1-5
cdr3_length: 15
cdr3_aa: ASSLRQGFESNQPQH

v_call: TRBV2
j_call: TRBJ2-7
cdr3_length: 12
cdr3_aa: ASSLTGKPYEQY

v_call: TRBV6-6
j_call: TRBJ2-7
cdr3_length: 14
cdr3_aa: ASSYSMAGNSYEQY

v_call: TRBV4-3
j_call: TRBJ1-4
cdr3_length: 11
cdr3_aa: ASSHGRNEKLF

v_call: TRBV21-1
j_call: TRBJ2-3
cdr3_length: 14
cdr3_aa: ASSKGTSGSTDTQY

v_call: TRBV21-1
j_call: TRBJ2-2
cdr3_length: 15
cdr3_aa: PSSKEGAGGSGGELF

v_call: TRBV10-3
j_call: TRBJ2-2
cdr3_length: 15
cdr3_aa: AITAGGGGGQSGELF

v_call: TRBV14
j_call: TRBJ1-1
cdr3_length: 15
cdr3_aa: ASSQDGPGGRNTEAF

v_call: TRBV5-1
j_call: TRBJ1-2
cdr3_length: 11
cdr3_aa: ASRPTVAIGYT

v_call: TRBV5-1
j_call: TRBJ1-4
cdr3_length: 13
cdr3_aa: ASSLGAGRKEKLF

v_call: TRBV24-1
j_call: TRBJ2-2
cdr3_length: 16
cdr3_aa: ATSVSQGARYRTGELF

v_call: TRBV5-1
j_call: TRBJ2-3
cdr3_length: 14
cdr3_aa: ASREKTGTSTDTQY

v_call: TRBV5-6
j_call: TRBJ2-1
cdr3_length: 14
cdr3_aa: ASSSKLAGEYNEQF

v_call: TRBV19
j_call: TRBJ2-1
cdr3_length: 14
cdr3_aa: ASSRPKGSLIDEQF

v_call: TRBV27
j_call: TRBJ1-1
cdr3_length: 11
cdr3_aa: ASSSRMNTEAF

v_call: TRBV6-5
j_call: TRBJ1-1
cdr3_length: 13
cdr3_aa: ASSNGQGAYTEAF

v_call: TRBV7-9
j_call: TRBJ2-1
cdr3_length: 11
cdr3_aa: ASSLVSRNEQF

v_call: TRBV3-1/TRBV3-2
j_call: TRBJ2-2
cdr3_length: 10
cdr3_aa: ASSDDRGELF

v_call: TRBV6-6
j_call: TRBJ1-2
cdr3_length: 13
cdr3_aa: ASSYSSTELDGYT

v_call: TRBV4-2
j_call: TRBJ1-4
cdr3_length: 14
cdr3_aa: ASSQGTTGAVEKLF

v_call: TRBV7-2
j_call: TRBJ2-5
cdr3_length: 11
cdr3_aa: ASSLGFGETQY

v_call: TRBV18
j_call: TRBJ1-1
cdr3_length: 10
cdr3_aa: ASSPLAQEAF

v_call: TRBV28
j_call: TRBJ1-2
cdr3_length: 11
cdr3_aa: ASSRRKTYGYT

v_call: TRBV19
j_call: TRBJ2-5
cdr3_length: 14
cdr3_aa: ASSIHGSGRGETQY

v_call: TRBV12-3/TRBV12-4
j_call: TRBJ1-3
cdr3_length: 10
cdr3_aa: ASSPTGNTIY

v_call: TRBV5-4
j_call: TRBJ2-7
cdr3_length: 12
cdr3_aa: ASSWAQGDYEQY

v_call: TRBV7-9
j_call: TRBJ1-1
cdr3_length: 11
cdr3_aa: ASSREPNTEAF

v_call: TRBV24-1
j_call: TRBJ2-3
cdr3_length: 13
cdr3_aa: ATSDWDRGTDTQY

v_call: TRBV7-2
j_call: TRBJ1-2
cdr3_length: 15
cdr3_aa: ASSLPLTGRKNYGYT

v_call: TRBV7-3
j_call: TRBJ2-3
cdr3_length: 14
cdr3_aa: ASSLRAGGRVDTQY

v_call: TRBV13
j_call: TRBJ2-3
cdr3_length: 11
cdr3_aa: ASSSTHTDTQY

v_call: TRBV19
j_call: TRBJ1-5
cdr3_length: 13
cdr3_aa: ASSIGHRHAQPQH

v_call: TRBV7-2
j_call: TRBJ1-2
cdr3_length: 14
cdr3_aa: ASSLGSNRDNYGYT